This TCR beta chain was documented in a study of cytomegalovirus exposure and HLA in healthy donors. About the study: Previous work identified roughly 120 million unique TCR beta sequences from around 170 million T cells. Genotyping of 400 or so donors showed that approximately 83% belonged to the Caucasian-associated ancestry cluster.

CDR3 size: 15 residues. CDR1 and CDR2 (germline): SGHKS, YYEKEE (reference sequence). J gave up 8 bases and V 0 bases, and 7 bases lay outside the gene matches. Donors in the study were healthy people who gave bone marrow. This PCR relied on a set of 60 Vbeta primers and 13 Jbeta primers. Method: immunoSEQ multiplex PCR; TCRdb's copy keeps in-frame clones and lacks some. This sample has roughly 120,000 clones, with under 80% found just once. The clonotype was recovered from a woman between 45 and 65 years old in good health and CMV-seropositive. The source material was PBMCs. The chain uses TRBV5-5 and TRBJ1-5; 8 bases map to TRBD1. CDR3 nucleotides: TGTGCCAGCAGCTTGGATTCAGGGGGCGGGAAGCCCCAGCATTTT. This translates into CASSLDSGGGKPQHF.